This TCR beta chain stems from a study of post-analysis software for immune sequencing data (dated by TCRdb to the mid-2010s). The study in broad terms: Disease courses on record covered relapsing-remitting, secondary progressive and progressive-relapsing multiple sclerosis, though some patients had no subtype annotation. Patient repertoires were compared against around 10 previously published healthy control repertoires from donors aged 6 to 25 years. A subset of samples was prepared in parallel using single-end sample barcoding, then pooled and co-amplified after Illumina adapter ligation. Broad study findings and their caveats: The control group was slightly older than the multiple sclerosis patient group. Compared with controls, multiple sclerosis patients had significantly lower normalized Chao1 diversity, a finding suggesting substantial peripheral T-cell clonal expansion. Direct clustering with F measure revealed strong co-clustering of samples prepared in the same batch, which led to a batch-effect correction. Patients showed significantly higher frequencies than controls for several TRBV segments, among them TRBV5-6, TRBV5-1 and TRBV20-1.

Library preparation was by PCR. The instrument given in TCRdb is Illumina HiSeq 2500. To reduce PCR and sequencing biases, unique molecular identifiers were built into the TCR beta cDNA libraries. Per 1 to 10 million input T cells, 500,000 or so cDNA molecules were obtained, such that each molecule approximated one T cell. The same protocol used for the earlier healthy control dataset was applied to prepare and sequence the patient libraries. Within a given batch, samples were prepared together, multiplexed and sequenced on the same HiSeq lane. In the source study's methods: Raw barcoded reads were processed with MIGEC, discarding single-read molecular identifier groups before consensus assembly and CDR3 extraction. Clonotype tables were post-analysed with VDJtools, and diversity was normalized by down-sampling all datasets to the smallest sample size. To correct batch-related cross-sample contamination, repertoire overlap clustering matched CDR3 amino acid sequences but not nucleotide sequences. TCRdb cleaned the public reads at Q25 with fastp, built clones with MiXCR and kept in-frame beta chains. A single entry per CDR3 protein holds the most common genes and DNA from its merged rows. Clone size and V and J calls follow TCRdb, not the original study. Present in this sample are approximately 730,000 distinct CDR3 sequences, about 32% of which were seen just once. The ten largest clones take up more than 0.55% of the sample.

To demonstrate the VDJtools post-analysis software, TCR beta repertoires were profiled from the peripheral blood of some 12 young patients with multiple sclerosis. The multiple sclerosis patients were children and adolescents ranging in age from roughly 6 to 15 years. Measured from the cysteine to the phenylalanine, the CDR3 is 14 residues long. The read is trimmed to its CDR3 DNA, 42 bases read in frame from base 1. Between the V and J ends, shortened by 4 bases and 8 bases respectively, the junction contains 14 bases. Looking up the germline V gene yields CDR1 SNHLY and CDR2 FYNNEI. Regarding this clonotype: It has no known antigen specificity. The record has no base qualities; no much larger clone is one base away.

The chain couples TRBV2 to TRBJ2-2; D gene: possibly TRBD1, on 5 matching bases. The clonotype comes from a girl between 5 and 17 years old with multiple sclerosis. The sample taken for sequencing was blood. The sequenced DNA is TGTGCCAGCAGTGCCGAAGGGGTTGGGGGGGAGCTGTTTTTT. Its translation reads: CASSAEGVGGELFF.